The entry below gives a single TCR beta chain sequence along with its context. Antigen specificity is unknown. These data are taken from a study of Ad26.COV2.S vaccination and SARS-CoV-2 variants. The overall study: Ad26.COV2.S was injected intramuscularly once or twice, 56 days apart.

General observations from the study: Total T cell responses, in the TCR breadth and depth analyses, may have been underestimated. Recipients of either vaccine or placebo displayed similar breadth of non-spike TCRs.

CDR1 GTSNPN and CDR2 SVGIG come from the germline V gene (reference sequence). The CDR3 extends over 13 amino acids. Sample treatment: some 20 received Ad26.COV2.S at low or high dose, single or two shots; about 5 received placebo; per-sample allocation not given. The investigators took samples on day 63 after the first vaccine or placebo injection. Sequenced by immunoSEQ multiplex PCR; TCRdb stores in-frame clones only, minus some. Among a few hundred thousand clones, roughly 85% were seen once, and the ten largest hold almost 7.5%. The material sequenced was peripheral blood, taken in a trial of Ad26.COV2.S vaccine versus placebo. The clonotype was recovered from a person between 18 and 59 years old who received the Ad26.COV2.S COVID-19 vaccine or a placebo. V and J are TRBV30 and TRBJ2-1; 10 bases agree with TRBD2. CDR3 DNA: TGTGGGGTAGCGGGGGGCCTCTACAATGAGCAGTTCTTC. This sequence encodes CGVAGGLYNEQFF.